The source of this TCR beta chain is a study of blood T cell repertoires in COVID-19. Study-level background: Spain, Italy and the United States supplied samples that represented acute and convalescent COVID-19. In each case, the material was cDNA or gDNA derived from T cells, B-cell-depleted T cells, or PBMCs.

From germline, CDR1 is SGHRS and CDR2 YFSETQ. This CDR3 is built from 16 residues. J was trimmed by 3 bases and V by 5 bases; bases with no gene match: 8. Original methodology: By means of reference gene primer amplification, nucleated cell counts were estimated. The repertoire was sequenced with immunoSEQ multiplex PCR; TCRdb's copy has only in-frame clones and lacks some. V and J calls and clone size follow that table, whereas D and trimming were derived from the DNA. The sample lists some 270,000 clones, 86% occurring once. The specimen sequenced was peripheral blood. This clonotype was sampled from a man aged 40-49 years with active or convalescent COVID-19. The rearrangement links TRBV5-1 to TRBJ2-7; 13 bases align to TRBD2. CDR3 coding DNA: TGCGCCAGCAGACAAACTAGCGGGGGGGCCCGCTACGAGCAGTACTTC. Its translation: CASRQTSGGARYEQYF.